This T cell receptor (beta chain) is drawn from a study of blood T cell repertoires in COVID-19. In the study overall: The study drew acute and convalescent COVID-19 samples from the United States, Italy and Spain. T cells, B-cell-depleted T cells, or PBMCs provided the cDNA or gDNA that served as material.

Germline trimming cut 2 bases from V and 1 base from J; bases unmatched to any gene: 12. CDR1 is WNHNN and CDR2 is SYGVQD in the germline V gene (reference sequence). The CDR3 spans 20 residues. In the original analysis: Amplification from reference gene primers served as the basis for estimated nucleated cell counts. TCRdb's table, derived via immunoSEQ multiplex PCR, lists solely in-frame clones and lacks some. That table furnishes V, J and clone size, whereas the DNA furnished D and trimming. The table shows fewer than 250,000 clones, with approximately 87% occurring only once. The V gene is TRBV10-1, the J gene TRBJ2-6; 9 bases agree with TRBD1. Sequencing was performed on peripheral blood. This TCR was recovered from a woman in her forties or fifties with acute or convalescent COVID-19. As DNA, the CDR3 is TGCGCCAGCAGTGAGAAGGGGACAGGGAGGTCCGATTCTGGGGCCAACGTCCTGACTTTC. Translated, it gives CASSEKGTGRSDSGANVLTF.